The present TCR beta chain was sequenced within a study of OX40 agonist ivuxolimab in advanced cancers. Germline CDR1 and CDR2: SGHNT and YENEEA. V lost 5 bases to trimming and J lost 8 bases, with 13 bases between them. This CDR3 spans 14 amino acids. The data were produced by immunoSEQ multiplex PCR, yet TCRdb's version contains in-frame clones alone and is incomplete. The sample lists around 61,000 clones, roughly 80% occurring once. The clonotype was recovered from an adult with an advanced solid tumor such as melanoma, head and neck, liver or kidney cancer. Sequenced here: CD4+ or CD8+ T cells sorted from blood, sampled in a trial of the OX40 agonist ivuxolimab. This chain uses TRBV11-3 with TRBJ1-6; the D is unclear. The CDR3 DNA follows: TGTGCCAGCAGCCTCCCCGTGGGCCATTCACCCCTCCACTTT. Amino acid sequence: CASSLPVGHSPLHF.